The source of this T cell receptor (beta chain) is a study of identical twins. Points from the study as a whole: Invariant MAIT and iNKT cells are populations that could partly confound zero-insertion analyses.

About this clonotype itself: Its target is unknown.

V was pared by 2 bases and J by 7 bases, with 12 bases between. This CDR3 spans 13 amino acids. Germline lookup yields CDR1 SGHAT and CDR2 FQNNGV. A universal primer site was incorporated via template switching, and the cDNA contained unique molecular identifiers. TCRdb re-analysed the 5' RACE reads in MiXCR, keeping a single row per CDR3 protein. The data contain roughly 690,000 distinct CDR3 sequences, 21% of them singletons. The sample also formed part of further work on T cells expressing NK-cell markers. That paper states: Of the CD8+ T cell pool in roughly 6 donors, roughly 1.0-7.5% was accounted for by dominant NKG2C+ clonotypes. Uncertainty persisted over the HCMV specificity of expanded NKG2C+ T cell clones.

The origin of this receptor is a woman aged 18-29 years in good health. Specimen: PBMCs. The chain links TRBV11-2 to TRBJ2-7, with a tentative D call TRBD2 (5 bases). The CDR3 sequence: CASSLITSGEQYF. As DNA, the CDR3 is TGTGCCAGCAGCTTAATTACTTCGGGGGAGCAGTACTTC.